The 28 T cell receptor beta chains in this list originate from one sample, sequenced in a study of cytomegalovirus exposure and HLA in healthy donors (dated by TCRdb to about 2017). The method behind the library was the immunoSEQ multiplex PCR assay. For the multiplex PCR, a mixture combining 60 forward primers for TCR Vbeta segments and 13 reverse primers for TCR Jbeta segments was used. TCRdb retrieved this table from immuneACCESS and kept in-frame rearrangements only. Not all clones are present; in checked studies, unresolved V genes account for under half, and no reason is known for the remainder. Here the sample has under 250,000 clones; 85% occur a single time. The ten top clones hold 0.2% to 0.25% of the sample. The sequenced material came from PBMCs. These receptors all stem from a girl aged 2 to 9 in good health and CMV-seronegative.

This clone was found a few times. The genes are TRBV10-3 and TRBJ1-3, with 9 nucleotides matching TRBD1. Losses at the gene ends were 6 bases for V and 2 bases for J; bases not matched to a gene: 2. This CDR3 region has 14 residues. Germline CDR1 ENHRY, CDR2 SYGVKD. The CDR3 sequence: CAISRQGAGNTIYF. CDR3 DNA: TGTGCCATCAGCAGACAGGGGGCTGGAAACACCATATATTTT.

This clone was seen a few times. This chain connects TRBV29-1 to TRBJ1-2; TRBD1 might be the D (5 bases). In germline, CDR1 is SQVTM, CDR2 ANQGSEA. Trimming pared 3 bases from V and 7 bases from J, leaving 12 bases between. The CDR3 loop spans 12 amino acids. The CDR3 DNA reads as TGCAGCGTTGACGACAGAGGATTTGGCTACACCTTC. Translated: CSVDDRGFGYTF. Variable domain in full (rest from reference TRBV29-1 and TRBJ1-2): SAVISQKPSRDICQRGTSLTIQCQVDSQVTMMFWYRQQPGQSLTLIATANQGSEATYESGFVIDKFPISRPNLTFSTLTVSNMSPEDSSIYLCSVDDRGFGYTFGSGTRLTVV.

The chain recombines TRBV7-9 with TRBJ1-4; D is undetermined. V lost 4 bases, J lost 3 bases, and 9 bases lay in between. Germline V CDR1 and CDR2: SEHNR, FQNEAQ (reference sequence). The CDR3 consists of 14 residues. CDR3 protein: CASSSPPANEKLFF. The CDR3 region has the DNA TGTGCCAGCAGCTCACCTCCAGCTAATGAAAAACTGTTTTTT. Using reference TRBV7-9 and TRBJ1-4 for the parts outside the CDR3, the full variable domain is DTGVSQNPRHKITKRGQNVTFRCDPISEHNRLYWYRQTLGQGPEFLTYFQNEAQLEKSRLLSDRFSAERPKGSFSTLEIQRTEQGDSAMYLCASSSPPANEKLFFGSGTQLSVL.

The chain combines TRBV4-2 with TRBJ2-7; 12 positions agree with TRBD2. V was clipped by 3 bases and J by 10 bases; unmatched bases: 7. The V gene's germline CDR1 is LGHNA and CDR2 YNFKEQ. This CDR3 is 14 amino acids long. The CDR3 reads CASSHRLAGDPQYF. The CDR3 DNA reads TGTGCCAGCAGCCATCGACTAGCGGGAGACCCCCAGTACTTC.

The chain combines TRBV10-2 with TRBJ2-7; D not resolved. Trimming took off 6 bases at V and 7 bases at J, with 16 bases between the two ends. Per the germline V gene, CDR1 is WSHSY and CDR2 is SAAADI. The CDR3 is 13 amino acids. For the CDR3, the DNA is TGCGCCAGCAGAGACAACCCGGCTTGGGAGCAGTACTTC. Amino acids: CASRDNPAWEQYF.

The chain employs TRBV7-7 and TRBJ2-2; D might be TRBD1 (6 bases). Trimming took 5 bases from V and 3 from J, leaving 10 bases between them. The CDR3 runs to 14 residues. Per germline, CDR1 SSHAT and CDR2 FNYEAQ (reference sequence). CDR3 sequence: CASSPGQYTGELFF. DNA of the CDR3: TGTGCCAGCAGCCCTGGACAGTACACCGGGGAGCTGTTTTTT.

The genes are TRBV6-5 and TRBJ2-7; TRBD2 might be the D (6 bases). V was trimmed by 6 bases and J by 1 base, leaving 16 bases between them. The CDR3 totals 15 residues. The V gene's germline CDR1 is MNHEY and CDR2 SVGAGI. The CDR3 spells CASSPWGEKSYEQYF. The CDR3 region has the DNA TGTGCCAGCAGCCCCTGGGGGGAGAAGTCCTACGAGCAGTACTTC.

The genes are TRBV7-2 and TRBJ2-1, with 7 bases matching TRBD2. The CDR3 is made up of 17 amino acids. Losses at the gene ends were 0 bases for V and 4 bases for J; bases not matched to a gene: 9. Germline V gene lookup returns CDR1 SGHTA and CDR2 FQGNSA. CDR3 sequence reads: CASSLAGGKPYYNEQFF. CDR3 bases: TGTGCCAGCAGCTTAGCGGGAGGGAAACCCTATTACAATGAGCAGTTCTTC.

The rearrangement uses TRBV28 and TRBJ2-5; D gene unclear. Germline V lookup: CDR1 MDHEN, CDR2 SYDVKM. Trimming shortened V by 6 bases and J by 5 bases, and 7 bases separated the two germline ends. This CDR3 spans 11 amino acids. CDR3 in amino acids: CASSARETQYF. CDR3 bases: TGTGCCAGCAGCGCGAGGGAGACCCAGTACTTC.

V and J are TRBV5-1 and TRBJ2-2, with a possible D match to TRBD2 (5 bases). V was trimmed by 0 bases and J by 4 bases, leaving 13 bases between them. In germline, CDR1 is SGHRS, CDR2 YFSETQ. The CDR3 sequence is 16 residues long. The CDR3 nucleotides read TGCGCCAGCAGCTTGGCTGAGCGGAGACTCACCGGGGAGCTGTTTTTT. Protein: CASSLAERRLTGELFF.

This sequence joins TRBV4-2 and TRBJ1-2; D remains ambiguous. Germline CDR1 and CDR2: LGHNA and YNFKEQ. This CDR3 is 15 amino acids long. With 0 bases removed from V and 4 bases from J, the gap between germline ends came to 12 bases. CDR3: CASSQDLVPRYGYTF. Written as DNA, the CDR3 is TGTGCCAGCAGCCAAGATTTAGTCCCCCGCTATGGCTACACCTTC.

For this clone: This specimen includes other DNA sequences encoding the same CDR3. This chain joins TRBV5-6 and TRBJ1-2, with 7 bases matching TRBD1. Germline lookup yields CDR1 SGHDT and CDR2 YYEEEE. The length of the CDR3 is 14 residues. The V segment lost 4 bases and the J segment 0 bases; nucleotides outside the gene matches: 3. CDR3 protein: CASSPGTANYGYTF. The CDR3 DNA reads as TGTGCCAGCAGCCCTGGGACAGCTAACTATGGCTACACCTTC.

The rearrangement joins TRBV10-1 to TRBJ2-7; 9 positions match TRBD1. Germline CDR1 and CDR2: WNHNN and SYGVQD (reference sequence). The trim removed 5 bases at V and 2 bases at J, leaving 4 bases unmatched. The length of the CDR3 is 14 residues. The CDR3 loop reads CASSSTGGPYEQYF. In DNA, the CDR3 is TGCGCCAGCAGTTCCACAGGGGGCCCCTACGAGCAGTACTTC.

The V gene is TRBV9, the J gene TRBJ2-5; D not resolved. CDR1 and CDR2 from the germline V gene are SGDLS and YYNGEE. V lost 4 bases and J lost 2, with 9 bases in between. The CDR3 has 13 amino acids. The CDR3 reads CASSPGVQETQYF. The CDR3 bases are TGTGCCAGCAGCCCCGGAGTGCAAGAGACCCAGTACTTC.

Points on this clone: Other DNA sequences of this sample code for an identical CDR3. The CDR3 is CASSYEGGNEKLFF. In DNA, the CDR3 is TGTGCCAGCAGTTACGAGGGAGGAAATGAAAAACTGTTTTTT. V is TRBV6-5 and J is TRBJ1-4; unclear D gene. The V end lost 2 bases, the J end lost 5 bases, and 9 bases lay between the germline ends. Germline loops: CDR1 MNHEY, CDR2 SVGAGI. There are 14 residues in the CDR3.

CDR3 nucleotide sequence: TGTGCCAGCAGTGACCGACTAGCGGGGTGGGGGCCAGATACGCAGTATTTT. It yields the protein CASSDRLAGWGPDTQYF. The chain carries TRBV11-2 and TRBJ2-3; 11 bases agree with TRBD2. From germline, CDR1 is SGHAT and CDR2 FQNNGV. The length of the CDR3 is 17 residues. V trimming: 6 bases; J trimming: 4 bases; junction bases outside the gene matches: 12. The full variable domain, rest sourced from reference TRBV11-2 and TRBJ2-3, is EAGVAQSPRYKIIEKRQSVAFWCNPISGHATLYWYQQILGQGPKLLIQFQNNGVVDDSQLPKDRFSAERLKGVDSTLKIQPAKLEDSAVYLCASSDRLAGWGPDTQYFGPGTRLTVL.

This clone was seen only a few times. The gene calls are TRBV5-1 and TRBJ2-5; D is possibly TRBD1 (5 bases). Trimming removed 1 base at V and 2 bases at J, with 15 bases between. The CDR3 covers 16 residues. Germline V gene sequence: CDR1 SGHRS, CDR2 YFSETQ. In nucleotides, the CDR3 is TGCGCCAGCAGCTTGAGTGGGGCCCCCCCACAAGAGACCCAGTACTTC. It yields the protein CASSLSGAPPQETQYF.

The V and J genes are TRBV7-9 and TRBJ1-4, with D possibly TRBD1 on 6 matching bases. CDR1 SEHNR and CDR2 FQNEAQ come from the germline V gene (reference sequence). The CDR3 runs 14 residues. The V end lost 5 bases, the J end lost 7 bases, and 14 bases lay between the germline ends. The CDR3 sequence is CASSQTGGPEKLFF. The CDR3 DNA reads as TGTGCCAGCAGCCAAACGGGGGGCCCTGAAAAACTGTTTTTT.

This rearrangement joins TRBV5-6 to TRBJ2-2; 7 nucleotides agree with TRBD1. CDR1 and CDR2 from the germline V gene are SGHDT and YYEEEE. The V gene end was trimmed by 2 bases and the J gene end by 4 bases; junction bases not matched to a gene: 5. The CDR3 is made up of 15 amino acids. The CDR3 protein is CASSLQGPATGELFF. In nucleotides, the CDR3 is TGTGCCAGCAGCTTACAGGGGCCGGCCACCGGGGAGCTGTTTTTT.

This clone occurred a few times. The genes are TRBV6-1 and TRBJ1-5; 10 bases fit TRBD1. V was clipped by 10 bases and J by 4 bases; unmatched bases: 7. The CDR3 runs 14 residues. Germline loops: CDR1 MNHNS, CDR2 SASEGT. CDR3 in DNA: TGTGCCATCCGGGGACAGGGGTTTAATCAGCCCCAGCATTTT. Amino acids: CAIRGQGFNQPQHF.

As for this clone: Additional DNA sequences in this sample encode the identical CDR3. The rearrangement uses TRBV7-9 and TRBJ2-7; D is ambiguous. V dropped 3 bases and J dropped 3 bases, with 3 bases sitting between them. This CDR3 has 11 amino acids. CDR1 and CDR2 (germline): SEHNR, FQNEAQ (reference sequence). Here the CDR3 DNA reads TGTGCCAGCAGCTTGAGCTACGAGCAGTACTTC. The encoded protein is CASSLSYEQYF.

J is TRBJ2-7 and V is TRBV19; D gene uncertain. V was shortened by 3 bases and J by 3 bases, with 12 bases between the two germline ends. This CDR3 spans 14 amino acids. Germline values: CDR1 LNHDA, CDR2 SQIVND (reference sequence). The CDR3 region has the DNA TGTGCCAGTAGTATCAGGTCCTCGAGCTACGAGCAGTACTTC. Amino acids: CASSIRSSSYEQYF.

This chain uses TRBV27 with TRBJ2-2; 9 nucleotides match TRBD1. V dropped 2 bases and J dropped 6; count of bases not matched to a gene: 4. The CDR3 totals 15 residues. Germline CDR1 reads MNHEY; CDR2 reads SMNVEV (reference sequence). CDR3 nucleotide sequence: TGTGCCAGCAGTTTAAAGACAGGGGGAGCCGGGGAGCTGTTTTTT. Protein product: CASSLKTGGAGELFF.

The CDR3 coding sequence is TGCGCCAGCAGCTTGAGTAGCCTCAATGAGCAGTTCTTC. Residues: CASSLSSLNEQFF. This chain uses TRBV5-1 with TRBJ2-1; no firm D call. V lost 1 base, J lost 6 bases, and 8 bases lay in between. The length of the CDR3 is 13 residues. Looked up from germline, CDR1 is SGHRS and CDR2 is YFSETQ.

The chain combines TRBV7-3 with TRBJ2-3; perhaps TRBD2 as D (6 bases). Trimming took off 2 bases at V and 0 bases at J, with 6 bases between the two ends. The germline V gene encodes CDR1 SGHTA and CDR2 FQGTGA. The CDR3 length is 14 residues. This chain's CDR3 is CASSLGTSTDTQYF. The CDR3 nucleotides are TGTGCCAGCAGCTTAGGGACTAGCACAGATACGCAGTATTTT.

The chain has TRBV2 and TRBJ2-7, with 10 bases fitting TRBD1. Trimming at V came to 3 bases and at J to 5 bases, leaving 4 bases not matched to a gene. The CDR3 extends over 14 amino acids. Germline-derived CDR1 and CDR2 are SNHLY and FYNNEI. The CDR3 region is CASSDDRGRHEQYF. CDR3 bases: TGTGCCAGCAGTGACGACAGGGGGCGGCACGAGCAGTACTTC.

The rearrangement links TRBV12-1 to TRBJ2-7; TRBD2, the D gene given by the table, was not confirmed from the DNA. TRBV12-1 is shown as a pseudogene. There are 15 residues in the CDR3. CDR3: CASSFPSPKGNEQYF. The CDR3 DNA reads TGTGCCAGCAGCTTCCCTAGCCCGAAGGGAAACGAGCAGTACTTC.

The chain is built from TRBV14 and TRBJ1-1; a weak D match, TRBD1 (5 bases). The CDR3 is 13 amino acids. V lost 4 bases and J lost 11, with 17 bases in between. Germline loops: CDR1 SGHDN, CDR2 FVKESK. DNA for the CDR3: TGTGCCAGCAGCCTTATTCCGGGACGGGGGGCTTTCTTT. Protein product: CASSLIPGRGAFF.